A selection of T cell receptor beta chains follows, all from one sample in a study of long-term antiretroviral therapy in people with HIV. Generated by immunoSEQ multiplex PCR, the TCRdb table keeps only in-frame clones and is missing some. This repertoire shows about 25,000 clones, approximately 83% found once; its top ten account for less than 15%. Sequenced here: unsorted PBMCs, sampled about 4.1 years after starting antiretroviral therapy. The receptors here all came from a man aged 25 to 40 with HIV. CDR3s include the opening cysteine and the closing phenylalanine or tryptophan. Fields, in order: J gene, V gene, clone size, D gene, CDR3 DNA, CDR3 protein. D genes are given only for firm matches. The listing skips clone size in some rows; elsewhere it reads once, few, many or a size class.

>TRBJ2-6|TRBV15|NA|TRBD1
TGTGCCACCAGCAGCAGGGGGCCTGGGGCCAACGTCCTGACTTTC
CATSSRGPGANVLTF
>TRBJ2-7|TRBV2|NA|NA
TGTGCCAGCAGTGAAATCGGCAGAGATGCCTACGAGCAGTACTTC
CASSEIGRDAYEQYF
>TRBJ2-3|TRBV7-9|NA|NA
TGTGCCAGCAGCTTAGCGGTCGGTAGCACAGATACGCAGTATTTT
CASSLAVGSTDTQYF
>TRBJ1-5|TRBV29-1|NA|TRBD1
TGCAGCGTTGAAGATTCAGGGGGAAGCAATCAGCCCCAGCATTTT
CSVEDSGGSNQPQHF
>TRBJ1-3|TRBV2|NA|NA
TGTGCCAGCAGTGAATTCCGGGCAGGGGACGGAAACACCATATATTTT
CASSEFRAGDGNTIYF
>TRBJ2-6|TRBV6-1|NA|NA
TGTGCCAGCACCAATGCTGGGGCCAACGTCCTGACTTTC
CASTNAGANVLTF
>TRBJ1-2|TRBV19|few|TRBD1
TGTGCCAGTAGTCCCACAGGGGGCTTCTATGGCTACACCTTC
CASSPTGGFYGYTF
>TRBJ1-2|TRBV15|NA|TRBD1
TGTGCCACCAGTGCTGTCCGGACAGGGGGCTTGGCCACCACTGGAAGACGATATGGCTACACCTTC
CATSAVRTGGLATTGRRYGYTF
>TRBJ2-1|TRBV7-3|NA|NA
TGTGCCAGCAGCCCGCAATCGGGATATGAGCAGTTCTTC
CASSPQSGYEQFF
>TRBJ2-7|TRBV4-1|few|NA
TGCGCCAGCAGCCAGGAAGGAACAGGAGCCTACGAGCAGTACTTC
CASSQEGTGAYEQYF
>TRBJ2-1|TRBV27|NA|TRBD2
TGTGCCAGCAGCCTAGCGGGAGGAGTAGTAGAGCAGTTCTTC
CASSLAGGVVEQFF
>TRBJ2-7|TRBV29-1|NA|NA
TGCAGCGTCCTAACCCCTAGCGTCTACGAGCAGTACTTC
CSVLTPSVYEQYF
>TRBJ1-2|TRBV6-6|few|NA
TGTGCCAGCAGGGGTGTTCAATATGGCTACACCTTC
CASRGVQYGYTF
>TRBJ2-3|TRBV25-1|NA|NA
TGTGCCAGCAGGGCGGGCGCAGATACGCAGTATTTT
CASRAGADTQYF
>TRBJ1-4|TRBV5-6|medium-sized|NA
TGTGCCAGCAGCTTGGTAGGGGAAGAAAAACTGTTTTTT
CASSLVGEEKLFF
>TRBJ2-6|TRBV19|NA|NA
TGTGCCAGTAGTATACCAGGCCTCTCTGGGGCCAACGTCCTGACTTTC
CASSIPGLSGANVLTF
>TRBJ1-1|TRBV5-1|NA|NA
TGCGCCAGCTTATCACACCCCGAGAACACTGAAGCTTTCTTT
CASLSHPENTEAFF
>TRBJ2-7|TRBV10-3|NA|TRBD1
TGTGCCATCAGTGAGGACAGGGGCTACGAGCAGTACTTC
CAISEDRGYEQYF
>TRBJ1-3|TRBV5-5|NA|NA
TGTGCCAGCAGTTTTATCTCCAACTGGGGGGCCGGAGGAAACACCATATATTTT
CASSFISNWGAGGNTIYF
>TRBJ2-1|TRBV5-6|NA|NA
TGTGCCAGCAGCTGGGCCTATTCCAATGAGCAGTTCTTC
CASSWAYSNEQFF
>TRBJ1-2|TRBV7-9|NA|TRBD1
TGTGCCAGCAGCTTAGCCCGCCAGGGGGGCTATGGCTACACCTTC
CASSLARQGGYGYTF
>TRBJ2-2|TRBV9|few|TRBD2
TGTGCCAGCAGCGTTAATAGCGGGGGGGAGCTGTTTTTT
CASSVNSGGELFF
>TRBJ2-1|TRBV7-2|NA|NA
TGTGCCAGCAGCTTGAAACTAAGCCCCTCAAATGAGCAGTTCTTC
CASSLKLSPSNEQFF
>TRBJ2-5|TRBV30|NA|NA
TGTGCCTGGAGTCGCCTGGACAGTGCGGAACAAGAGACCCAGTACTTC
CAWSRLDSAEQETQYF